This paragraph covers one TCR beta chain sequence. Which antigen it targets is not known. No base quality information exists; no much larger clone differs at one position. TCRbeta CDR3 regions were amplified from genomic DNA using the immunoSEQ Assay, a bias-controlled multiplex PCR. The original methods were these. Within the assay, amplification of reference gene primers was used to estimate how many nucleated cells each sample contained. To quantify the absolute abundance of each unique TCRbeta CDR3 rearrangement, sequence reads were collapsed and filtered. For each sample, productive Simpson clonality was calculated as the square root of Simpson's diversity index across productive rearrangements. Held by TCRdb, this immuneACCESS table contains in-frame sequences only and omits some clones. Under half of the omission traces to an unresolved V gene where checked; the cause of the rest is unknown. V and J calls and clone size are as listed in that table; D and trimming were resolved from the DNA. This sample is represented by some 80,000 clones; around 76% of them were singletons. Jointly, the top ten make up approximately 16% of the sample.

This record comes from a study of blood T cell repertoires in COVID-19 (dated by TCRdb to the early 2020s). With respect to the entire study: The collaborator samples originated in the United States, Italy and Spain and spanned the acute and convalescent phases of COVID-19. Samples came from the ongoing ImmuneRACE study (first 160 participants) plus 1,254 subjects from 6 global collaborators. The repertoires were released in a freely available public database intended as a resource for research on the immune response to SARS-CoV-2. Where HLA class I and class II types were available, the types were taken from metadata supplied by the sample provider, not from assay-based typing. The dataset comprised deeply sampled blood TCRbeta repertoires from subjects exposed to, actively infected with, or recovered from COVID-19. The prospective study material was composed of cDNA or gDNA derived from T cells, B-cell-depleted T cells, or PBMCs. Nearly every sample came with metadata listing a de-identified subject ID, COVID-19 status, age in years and sex. Broader findings and caveats from the paper: The amount of clinical and demographic metadata varied by source and participant and was provided uncurated.

V lost 2 bases and J lost 7 bases; the stretch between them is 8 bases long. The CDR3 spans 13 residues, from the cysteine through the phenylalanine. The kept DNA is CDR3 alone, 39 bases in frame from the first base. The germline V gene supplies CDR1 LGHNA and CDR2 YSLEER. Each collaborating institution followed its own protocols to collect whole blood in K2EDTA tubes. For TCRbeta analysis, collaborators shipped samples as frozen whole blood, isolated PBMCs, or DNA extracted from either of those sample types. This clonotype was obtained from a human donor in a cohort sampled during active COVID-19. The rearrangement joined TRBV4-3 to TRBJ2-2, with the D gene uncertain. Sequenced sample: peripheral blood. The CDR3 reads CASSQRGGGELFF. The DNA sequence reads TGCGCCAGCAGCCAACGTGGCGGCGGGGAGCTGTTTTTT.